A selection of T cell receptor beta chains follows, all from one sample in a study of blood T cells in healthy people across ages. TCRdb reprocessed the 5' RACE reads via MiXCR and lists one record per CDR3 protein. The profile shows some 730,000 distinct CDR3 sequences, over 20% of them singletons. Material: blood. Receptor source: a man aged 70-80 years in good health. Both conserved end residues are part of each CDR3. The order of the fields is J gene, clone size, D gene, V gene, CDR3 protein, CDR3 DNA. D genes are given only for firm matches. The listing skips clone size in some rows; elsewhere it reads once, few, many or a size class.

J gene: TRBJ2-3
clone size: few
D gene: -
V gene: TRBV29-1
CDR3 protein: CSVARLSSTDTQYF
CDR3 DNA: TGCAGCGTTGCTCGACTGTCTAGCACAGATACGCAGTATTTT

J gene: TRBJ2-2
clone size: few
D gene: -
V gene: TRBV4-2
CDR3 protein: CASSQSVGVNTGELFF
CDR3 DNA: TGTGCCAGCAGCCAATCGGTGGGGGTGAACACCGGGGAGCTGTTTTTT

J gene: TRBJ1-3
clone size: -
D gene: -
V gene: TRBV27
CDR3 protein: CASSLQGFPGNTIYF
CDR3 DNA: TGTGCCAGCAGTTTACAGGGATTCCCTGGAAACACCATATATTTT

J gene: TRBJ1-2
clone size: few
D gene: TRBD1
V gene: TRBV24-1
CDR3 protein: CATSDGDRAAYTF
CDR3 DNA: TGTGCCACCAGTGATGGGGACAGGGCTGCCTACACCTTC

J gene: TRBJ1-3
clone size: -
D gene: -
V gene: TRBV6-2/TRBV6-3
CDR3 protein: CASSYSSGNTIYF
CDR3 DNA: TGTGCCAGCAGTTACTCGTCTGGAAACACCATATATTTT

J gene: TRBJ2-3
clone size: -
D gene: -
V gene: TRBV6-4
CDR3 protein: CASSEVAGTSTDTQYF
CDR3 DNA: TGTGCCAGCAGTGAGGTTGCCGGAACTAGCACAGATACGCAGTATTTT

J gene: TRBJ2-7
clone size: few
D gene: -
V gene: TRBV20-1
CDR3 protein: CSARLGSYEQYF
CDR3 DNA: TGCAGTGCTAGGTTGGGTTCCTACGAGCAGTACTTC

J gene: TRBJ1-1
clone size: few
D gene: -
V gene: TRBV12-3/TRBV12-4
CDR3 protein: CASLGVGRVAEAFF
CDR3 DNA: TGTGCCAGCCTAGGGGTAGGGCGAGTAGCTGAAGCTTTCTTT

J gene: TRBJ2-1
clone size: few
D gene: TRBD1
V gene: TRBV29-1
CDR3 protein: CSVHPTGGNEQFF
CDR3 DNA: TGCAGCGTTCACCCCACAGGGGGCAATGAGCAGTTCTTC

J gene: TRBJ2-5
clone size: -
D gene: -
V gene: TRBV10-3
CDR3 protein: CAIKRQFTQETQYF
CDR3 DNA: TGTGCCATCAAACGGCAATTCACCCAAGAGACCCAGTACTTC

J gene: TRBJ2-5
clone size: few
D gene: TRBD2
V gene: TRBV12-3/TRBV12-4
CDR3 protein: CASSLTGREGTQYF
CDR3 DNA: TGTGCCAGCAGTTTAACCGGGAGGGAGGGGACCCAGTACTTC

J gene: TRBJ2-1
clone size: few
D gene: TRBD2
V gene: TRBV7-2
CDR3 protein: CASSPRLADNYNEQFF
CDR3 DNA: TGTGCCAGCAGCCCCAGACTAGCAGACAACTACAATGAGCAGTTCTTC

J gene: TRBJ2-3
clone size: -
D gene: TRBD2
V gene: TRBV4-3
CDR3 protein: CASSQVATSKDTQYF
CDR3 DNA: TGCGCCAGCAGCCAAGTAGCGACTAGCAAAGATACGCAGTATTTT

J gene: TRBJ1-5
clone size: -
D gene: TRBD1
V gene: TRBV6-5
CDR3 protein: CASRQGARRNQPQHF
CDR3 DNA: TGTGCCAGTAGACAGGGGGCGCGTCGCAATCAGCCCCAGCATTTT

J gene: TRBJ1-2
clone size: -
D gene: -
V gene: TRBV12-3/TRBV12-4
CDR3 protein: CASSSSPQGNYGYTF
CDR3 DNA: TGTGCCAGCAGTTCCTCCCCTCAGGGGAACTATGGCTACACCTTC

J gene: TRBJ1-1
clone size: few
D gene: -
V gene: TRBV6-2/TRBV6-3
CDR3 protein: CASSWYTMNTEAFF
CDR3 DNA: TGTGCCAGCAGTTGGTATACCATGAACACTGAAGCTTTCTTT

J gene: TRBJ2-5
clone size: many
D gene: -
V gene: TRBV18
CDR3 protein: CASSPLEETQYF
CDR3 DNA: TGTGCCAGCTCACCACTCGAAGAGACCCAGTACTTC

J gene: TRBJ1-4
clone size: many
D gene: -
V gene: TRBV7-9
CDR3 protein: CASSLGGENEKLFF
CDR3 DNA: TGTGCCAGCAGCTTGGGGGGGGAAAATGAAAAACTGTTTTTT

J gene: TRBJ2-5
clone size: few
D gene: TRBD2
V gene: TRBV10-3
CDR3 protein: CAISPGLAEETQYF
CDR3 DNA: TGTGCCATCAGCCCTGGACTAGCGGAAGAGACCCAGTACTTC

J gene: TRBJ2-1
clone size: few
D gene: TRBD1
V gene: TRBV5-1
CDR3 protein: CASSLATGDVNEQFF
CDR3 DNA: TGCGCCAGCAGCTTGGCGACAGGGGACGTAAATGAGCAGTTCTTC

J gene: TRBJ1-4
clone size: many
D gene: TRBD1
V gene: TRBV4-3
CDR3 protein: CASSPRTGTGGKLFF
CDR3 DNA: TGCGCCAGCAGCCCCCGGACAGGGACGGGTGGAAAACTGTTTTTT

J gene: TRBJ1-1
clone size: -
D gene: -
V gene: TRBV27
CDR3 protein: CASSPTGIHTEAFF
CDR3 DNA: TGTGCCAGCAGCCCCACAGGGATACACACTGAAGCTTTCTTT

J gene: TRBJ1-2
clone size: -
D gene: -
V gene: TRBV30
CDR3 protein: CAWSEGGDYGYTF
CDR3 DNA: TGTGCCTGGAGCGAGGGGGGGGACTATGGCTACACCTTC

J gene: TRBJ2-1
clone size: once
D gene: TRBD2
V gene: TRBV20-1
CDR3 protein: CSARDGGRGDNEQFF
CDR3 DNA: TGCAGTGCTAGAGATGGGGGGCGGGGGGACAATGAGCAGTTCTTC

J gene: TRBJ2-1
clone size: -
D gene: TRBD2
V gene: TRBV7-6
CDR3 protein: CASGLAGHNEQFF
CDR3 DNA: TGTGCCAGCGGACTAGCGGGGCATAATGAGCAGTTCTTC

J gene: TRBJ1-1
clone size: few
D gene: -
V gene: TRBV12-3/TRBV12-4
CDR3 protein: CASSLSGLAFF
CDR3 DNA: TGTGCCAGCAGTTTATCAGGGTTGGCTTTCTTT

J gene: TRBJ2-5
clone size: many
D gene: -
V gene: TRBV12-3/TRBV12-4
CDR3 protein: CASSFSQGQETQYF
CDR3 DNA: TGTGCCAGCAGTTTTTCGCAGGGTCAAGAGACCCAGTACTTC

J gene: TRBJ1-5
clone size: -
D gene: -
V gene: TRBV7-2
CDR3 protein: CASSFRADQPQHF
CDR3 DNA: TGTGCCAGCAGCTTCAGGGCGGATCAGCCCCAGCATTTT

J gene: TRBJ1-1
clone size: few
D gene: -
V gene: TRBV7-2
CDR3 protein: CASSHRAGMNTEAFF
CDR3 DNA: TGTGCCAGCAGCCACCGCGCGGGGATGAACACTGAAGCTTTCTTT

J gene: TRBJ2-1
clone size: -
D gene: -
V gene: TRBV6-5
CDR3 protein: CASSFRGQNNEQFF
CDR3 DNA: TGTGCCAGCAGTTTCAGAGGACAAAACAATGAGCAGTTCTTC

J gene: TRBJ1-1
clone size: few
D gene: -
V gene: TRBV27
CDR3 protein: CASSPGRGGSDTEAFF
CDR3 DNA: TGTGCCAGCAGCCCAGGGAGGGGGGGGTCGGACACTGAAGCTTTCTTT

J gene: TRBJ2-5
clone size: few
D gene: TRBD2
V gene: TRBV18
CDR3 protein: CASSLNPISGGEETQYF
CDR3 DNA: TGTGCCAGCTCACTTAATCCCATTAGCGGGGGAGAAGAGACCCAGTACTTC